Listed below are T cell receptor beta chains from one sample, sequenced in a study of T cell changes during pregnancy in multiple sclerosis. Some clones are missing from TCRdb's copy, which holds only in-frame ones; the method was immunoSEQ multiplex PCR. The table includes roughly 88,000 clones, under 95% detected once. The source was peripheral blood, collected in the first trimester of pregnancy. The receptors stem from a female donor with multiple sclerosis, enrolled in a pregnancy study. The CDR3 runs from the conserved cysteine through the conserved F or W. A D gene is named only where the DNA matches it firmly. Clone size is given for some rows only: seen once, a few or many times, or a class if the clone is expanded.

>TRBV27|TRBJ2-3|TRBD2|-
TGTGCCAGCAGTTGGGGGGGAGGCACAGATACGCAGTATTTT
CASSWGGGTDTQYF
>TRBV6-6|TRBJ2-2|-|-
TGTGCCAGCAGTTATCTGCTAGCCGGGGAGCTGTTTTTT
CASSYLLAGELFF
>TRBV27|TRBJ1-3|-|-
TGTGCCAGCAGTTTTGCGGGCGCTGGAAACACCATATATTTT
CASSFAGAGNTIYF
>TRBV15|TRBJ2-3|-|-
TGTGCCACCAGCAGAGATCGCCAGAGCACAGATACGCAGTATTTT
CATSRDRQSTDTQYF
>TRBV29-1|TRBJ2-4|-|-
TGCAGCGTTGGAGTTCTGGGGACACTTCCGGGGCCAAACATTCAGTACTTC
CSVGVLGTLPGPNIQYF
>TRBV5-1|TRBJ2-2|TRBD2|-
TGCGCCAGCAGCTTGACTAGCGGGAGAGGCGGGGAGCTGTTTTTT
CASSLTSGRGGELFF
>TRBV6-4|TRBJ2-3|TRBD2|-
TGTGCCAGCAGTGAAATGGCGGGAGGGACAACAGATACGCAGTATTTT
CASSEMAGGTTDTQYF
>TRBV5-1|TRBJ1-1|-|-
TGCGCCAGCAGCTTGGAAGGGACTGGGTTTGGGGGTGAAGCTTTCTTT
CASSLEGTGFGGEAFF
>TRBV7-5|TRBJ2-3|-|-
TGTGTCAGAAGCCGCGGGACTAGCGGGGAGGGCACAGATACGCAGTATTTT
CVRSRGTSGEGTDTQYF
>TRBV19|TRBJ1-2|-|-
TGTGCCAGTAGTATCGTTTCCTATGGCTACACCTTC
CASSIVSYGYTF
>TRBV30|TRBJ1-4|TRBD1|-
TGTGCCTGGAGGGCTGGACAGGGACCCTTGACTGAAAAACTGTTTTTT
CAWRAGQGPLTEKLFF
>TRBV5-1|TRBJ2-2|-|-
TGCGCCAGCAGCTTCTACCTCCGGAACACCGGGGAGCTGTTTTTT
CASSFYLRNTGELFF
>TRBV19|TRBJ1-1|TRBD1|-
TGTGCCAGTAGTTCAGACAGGGGGCGCACTGAAGCTTTCTTT
CASSSDRGRTEAFF
>TRBV27|TRBJ2-7|-|once
TGTGCCAGCAGTCAGGTTGGCGGGAATGTCTACGAGCAGTACTTC
CASSQVGGNVYEQYF
>TRBV27|TRBJ1-4|-|-
TGTGCCAGCAGCCCACAGGTCTCTAATGAAAAACTGTTTTTT
CASSPQVSNEKLFF
>TRBV9|TRBJ1-5|-|-
TGTGCCAGCAGCGTAGCAGAGGGAAGGCAAAGCAATCAGCCCCAGCATTTT
CASSVAEGRQSNQPQHF